Only one count was recorded for the clone carrying this T cell receptor (beta chain). What it recognizes is unknown. The CDR3 consists of 15 residues. Trimming took 1 base from V and 6 from J; bases not matched to a gene: 5. CDR1 is SGHNT and CDR2 is YYREEE in the germline V gene (reference sequence). 60 Vbeta and 13 Jbeta primers were used in PCR. Method: immunoSEQ multiplex PCR; TCRdb's copy keeps in-frame clones and lacks some. The sample records around 140,000 clones, 73% being singletons. The data were obtained in a study of cytomegalovirus exposure and HLA in healthy donors. Whole-study findings and limits: Cytomegalovirus association was listed for 170 or so TCR beta chains.

The specimen was PBMCs. The V gene is TRBV5-4, the J gene TRBJ2-1; TRBD2 matches 9 bases. This sequence was found in a woman under 30 in good health and CMV-seronegative. CDR3 DNA sequence: TGTGCCAGCAGCTTGAAGCGGGAGGTAGGCAATGAGCAGTTCTTC. Its translation: CASSLKREVGNEQFF.